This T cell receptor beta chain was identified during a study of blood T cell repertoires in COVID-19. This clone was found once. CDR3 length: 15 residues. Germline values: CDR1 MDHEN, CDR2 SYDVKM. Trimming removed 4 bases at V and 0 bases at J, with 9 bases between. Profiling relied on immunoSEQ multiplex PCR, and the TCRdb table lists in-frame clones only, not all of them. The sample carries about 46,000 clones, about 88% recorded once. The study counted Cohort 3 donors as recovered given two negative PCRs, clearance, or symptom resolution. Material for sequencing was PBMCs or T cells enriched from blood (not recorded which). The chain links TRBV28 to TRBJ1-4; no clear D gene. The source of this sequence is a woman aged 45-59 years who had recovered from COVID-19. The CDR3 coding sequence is TGTGCCAGCAGTTCCCACAGTGCAACTAATGAAAAACTGTTTTTT. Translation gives CASSSHSATNEKLFF.